Reported below is one T cell receptor (beta chain). This entry belongs to a study of blood T cell repertoires in COVID-19. The table came from immunoSEQ multiplex PCR; TCRdb's copy has only in-frame clones and leaves some out. Found here are 130,000 or so clones, 65% to 85% of them singletons; the top ten hold approximately 4.9%. This receptor was taken from a woman aged 70 to 79 with acute or convalescent COVID-19. Sample: peripheral blood.

CDR3 loop: CASSPSGVSSYNEQFF. The CDR3 nucleotides are TGTGCCAGTAGTCCTAGCGGGGTGAGCTCCTACAATGAGCAGTTCTTC. The V call is TRBV19, the J call TRBJ2-1, with 9 bases lining up with TRBD2. V lost 5 bases and J lost 0; bases outside the gene matches: 5. The CDR3 spans 16 residues. In germline, CDR1 is LNHDA, CDR2 SQIVND (reference sequence). The whole variable domain, filled in from reference TRBV19 and TRBJ2-1, reads DGGITQSPKYLFRKEGQNVTLSCEQNLNHDAMYWYRQDPGQGLRLIYYSQIVNDFQKGDIAEGYSVSREKKESFPLTVTSAQKNPTAFYLCASSPSGVSSYNEQFFGPGTRLTVL.